Listed here are 19 T cell receptor beta chains from one sample, sequenced in a study of T-cell reconstitution after alpha-beta-depleted transplantation in children. Preparing the TCRbeta library involved the use of unique molecular identifiers. TCRdb reprocessed the PCR reads via MiXCR and lists one record per CDR3 protein. The profile shows about 240,000 distinct CDR3 sequences, 9.5% to 15% of them singletons. The sequencing used PBMCs from the stem cell graft donor, collected from the stem cell graft. Receptors were obtained from a human donor who donated a stem cell graft to a child with acute lymphoblastic leukemia.

V gene TRBV24-1 combines with J gene TRBJ2-1, with 9 bases identical to TRBD1. J gave up 9 bases and V 1 base, and 12 bases lay outside the gene matches. The CDR3 extends over 17 amino acids. Germline loops: CDR1 KGHDR, CDR2 SFDVKD. This chain's CDR3 is CATSDLAMDRGTSEQFF. Written as DNA, the CDR3 is TGTGCCACCAGTGATTTAGCCATGGACAGGGGTACGAGTGAGCAGTTCTTC.

This clonotype was counted ten times or more. The chain uses TRBV27 and TRBJ2-3; 10 nucleotides match TRBD2. The CDR3 loop spans 13 amino acids. In germline, CDR1 is MNHEY, CDR2 SMNVEV (reference sequence). J lost 6 bases, V lost 4 bases, and 1 base had no gene match. The CDR3 DNA reads TGTGCCAGCAGTTATAGCGGGGGGGATACGCAGTATTTT. Translation: CASSYSGGDTQYF.

This clonotype was detected ten times or more. V gene TRBV12-3 or TRBV12-4 combines with J gene TRBJ1-5, with 7 bases that match TRBD1. V lost 5 bases and J lost 2; bases outside the gene matches: 3. This CDR3 has 14 amino acids. CDR3 nucleotide sequence: TGTGCCAGCAGTCCAGGGGGTGGCAATCAGCCCCAGCATTTT. Protein product: CASSPGGGNQPQHF.

This clonotype was picked up many times. The gene calls are TRBV7-2 and TRBJ1-6; TRBD1 aligns across 11 bases. This CDR3 region has 15 residues. Germline CDR1 and CDR2: SGHTA and FQGNSA. Losses at the gene ends were 4 bases for V and 7 bases for J; bases not matched to a gene: 3. The CDR3 nucleotides read TGTGCCAGCAGCTGGGACAGGGGGAAGAATTCACCCCTCCACTTT. Translated, it gives CASSWDRGKNSPLHF.

By share, this clonotype counts as large (0.1 to 1%). The chain has TRBV7-2 and TRBJ1-2, with unresolved D. This CDR3 region has 15 residues. The V gene lost 4 bases and the J gene lost 6 bases, with 18 bases spanning the gap. The germline CDR1 and CDR2 sequences are SGHTA and FQGNSA. The chain's CDR3 is CASSSRGLGVDGYTF. The CDR3, as DNA: TGTGCCAGCAGCTCACGGGGTCTCGGGGTTGATGGCTACACCTTC.

Many counts were recorded for this clonotype. The CDR3 DNA reads TGTGCCAGCAGCTCCGGGGGGGAGAAAAACTACGAGCAGTACTTC. It yields the protein CASSSGGEKNYEQYF. This chain links TRBV7-9 with TRBJ2-7, with TRBD2 matching over 8 bases. Germline CDR1 and CDR2: SEHNR and FQNEAQ (reference sequence). The J segment lost 3 bases and the V segment lost 4 bases, leaving 8 bases of the junction unmatched. CDR3 length: 15 amino acids. The full variable domain, with the rest looked up from reference TRBV7-9 and TRBJ2-7, is DTGVSQNPRHKITKRGQNVTFRCDPISEHNRLYWYRQTLGQGPEFLTYFQNEAQLEKSRLLSDRFSAERPKGSFSTLEIQRTEQGDSAMYLCASSSGGEKNYEQYFGPGTRLTVT.

This clonotype was detected many times. The rearrangement links TRBV7-8 to TRBJ2-5; D is tentatively TRBD1 or TRBD2 (5 bases each). CDR1 is SGHVS and CDR2 is FQNEAQ in the germline V gene. The CDR3 length is 13 residues. The V and J ends lost 2 bases and 5 bases respectively, with 9 bases between them. CDR3 bases: TGTGCCAGCAGCTTACAAGGGACGGAGACCCAGTACTTC. It specifies CASSLQGTETQYF. The full variable domain, rest sourced from reference TRBV7-8 and TRBJ2-5, is GAGVSQSPRYKVAKRGQDVALRCDPISGHVSLFWYQQALGQGPEFLTYFQNEAQLDKSGLPSDRFFAERPEGSVSTLKIQRTQQEDSAVYLCASSLQGTETQYFGPGTRLLVL.

This clonotype was observed many times. The gene calls are TRBV20-1 and TRBJ2-7; D ambiguous. The V gene lost 6 bases and the J gene lost 4 bases, with 13 bases spanning the gap. The CDR3 consists of 12 residues. Germline CDR1 is DFQATT and CDR2 is SNEGSKA (reference sequence). The CDR3 nucleotides read TGCAGTGCAACGGAAGTTTATTACGAGCAGTACTTC. Translating it yields CSATEVYYEQYF.

This clonotype was observed many times. This sequence joins TRBV3-1 and TRBJ2-6; 7 positions agree with TRBD1. J lost 0 bases, V lost 0 bases, and 2 bases had no gene match. Germline CDR1 and CDR2: LGHDT and YNNKEL (reference sequence). The CDR3 consists of 17 residues. CDR3 region: CASSQDTGVSGANVLTF. The CDR3 DNA follows: TGTGCCAGCAGCCAAGATACAGGGGTCTCTGGGGCCAACGTCCTGACTTTC.

This clonotype appeared many times. The chain joins TRBV2 to TRBJ1-3; a weak D match, TRBD1 (6 bases). Trimming removed 5 bases from V and 2 bases from J, with 19 bases in between. This CDR3 is 17 amino acids long. Germline CDR1 SNHLY, CDR2 FYNNEI. CDR3 in amino acids: CASSPFGTRSTGNTIYF. In nucleotides, the CDR3 is TGTGCCAGCAGTCCCTTCGGGACAAGGTCTACTGGAAACACCATATATTTT.

In its sample, this clonotype was seen a few times. This chain links TRBV5-1 with TRBJ2-3, with a weak D call TRBD2 (6 bases). Trimming removed 3 bases at V and 6 bases at J, with 14 bases between. Looked up from germline, CDR1 is SGHRS and CDR2 is YFSETQ. The CDR3 runs to 14 residues. The CDR3 spells CASSSGDLSDTQYF. The CDR3 DNA is TGCGCCAGCAGCTCGGGGGACCTCAGTGATACGCAGTATTTT.

In this sample, this clonotype turned up many times. The chain uses TRBV11-2 and TRBJ2-3, with 9 bases matching TRBD2. Germline CDR1 and CDR2: SGHAT and FQNNGV. This CDR3 is 16 amino acids long. Trimming took 1 base from V and 2 from J; bases not matched to a gene: 4. The CDR3 DNA reads TGTGCCAGCAGCTTAGCAGCGGGAGGTTTCACAGATACGCAGTATTTT. As protein: CASSLAAGGFTDTQYF.

The sample holds many counts of this clonotype. The rearrangement links TRBV6-5 to TRBJ1-2, with unresolved D. With 4 bases removed from V and 4 bases from J, the gap between germline ends came to 16 bases. Germline V CDR1 and CDR2: MNHEY, SVGAGI. The CDR3 has 15 residues. CDR3 sequence reads: CASSFDRLDTYGYTF. CDR3 DNA sequence: TGTGCCAGCAGTTTTGACCGACTTGATACCTATGGCTACACCTTC.

This clonotype was counted many times. The rearrangement joins TRBV28 to TRBJ2-3; D gene unclear. The ends were cut back, 6 bases at V and 0 bases at J, with 10 bases in the middle. Germline CDR1 MDHEN, CDR2 SYDVKM. This CDR3 is built from 14 residues. DNA for the CDR3: TGTGCCAGCAGCCTCTCCATTAGCACAGATACGCAGTATTTT. Translating it yields CASSLSISTDTQYF.

The V and J genes are TRBV6-1 and TRBJ1-2; possibly TRBD1 for D (5 bases). Germline values: CDR1 MNHNS, CDR2 SASEGT. The ends were cut back, 3 bases at V and 5 bases at J, with 13 bases in the middle. The CDR3 runs 14 residues. The CDR3 coding sequence is TGTGCCAGCAGTGAGACGGGGCAGAGATATGGCTACACCTTC. Translation: CASSETGQRYGYTF.

This clonotype is classed as large. The chain has TRBV3-1 and TRBJ2-2; tentatively, D is TRBD1 (5 bases). This CDR3 comprises 12 residues. Per the germline V gene, CDR1 is LGHDT and CDR2 is YNNKEL (reference sequence). Between the trimmed V and J ends, which lost 4 bases and 9 bases, there was a span of 9 bases. The CDR3 reads CASSPLGRELFF. The CDR3 DNA sequence: TGTGCCAGCAGCCCCTTGGGGCGGGAGCTGTTTTTT.

This clonotype was picked up many times. This chain uses TRBV30 with TRBJ1-3; D is unresolved. Germline CDR1 and CDR2: GTSNPN and SVGIG (reference sequence). The V gene lost 7 bases and the J gene lost 4 bases, with 11 bases spanning the gap. This CDR3 region has 12 residues. The CDR3 loop is CASDGIGNTIYF. DNA of the CDR3: TGTGCCTCAGACGGAATCGGAAACACCATATATTTT. The entire variable domain, with the rest obtained from reference TRBV30 and TRBJ1-3, is as follows: SQTIHQWPATLVQPVGSPLSLECTVEGTSNPNLYWYRQAAGRGLQLLFYSVGIGQISSEVPQNLSASRPQDRQFILSSKKLLLSDSGFYLCASDGIGNTIYFGEGSWLTVV.

This clonotype has at least ten counts. CDR3 sequence: CASSDSSGANVLTF. CDR3 in DNA: TGTGCCAGCAGCGACAGCTCTGGGGCCAACGTCCTGACTTTC. The V call is TRBV13, the J call TRBJ2-6; TRBD1 is a possible D gene (5 bases). Looked up from germline, CDR1 is PRHDT and CDR2 is FYEKMQ (reference sequence). Trimming shortened V by 5 bases and J by 0 bases, and 5 bases separated the two germline ends. The CDR3 runs 14 residues.

This clonotype has at least ten counts. The rearrangement joins TRBV28 to TRBJ2-7; D unclear. V gave up 4 bases and J gave up 1 base, with 14 bases separating them. CDR3 size: 15 residues. Germline assignment: CDR1 MDHEN and CDR2 SYDVKM. The CDR3 nucleotides read TGTGCCAGCAGTTCAATTGGAGCGTCTTCCTACGAGCAGTACTTC. It translates to CASSSIGASSYEQYF.